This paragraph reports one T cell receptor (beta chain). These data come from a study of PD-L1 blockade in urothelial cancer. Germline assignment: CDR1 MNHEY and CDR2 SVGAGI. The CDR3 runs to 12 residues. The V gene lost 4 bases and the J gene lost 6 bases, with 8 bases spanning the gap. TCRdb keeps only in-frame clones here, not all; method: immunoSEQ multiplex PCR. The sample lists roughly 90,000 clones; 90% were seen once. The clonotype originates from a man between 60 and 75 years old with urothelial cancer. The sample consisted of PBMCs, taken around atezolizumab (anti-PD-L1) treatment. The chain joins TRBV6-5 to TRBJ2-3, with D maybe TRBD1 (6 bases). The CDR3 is CASSWQGDTQYF. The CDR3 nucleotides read TGTGCCAGCAGTTGGCAGGGGGATACGCAGTATTTT.